This TCR beta chain was documented in a study of T-cell reconstitution after alpha-beta-depleted transplantation in children. Findings and caveats of the study: Several hundred graft clones that had expanded were reportedly the source of alpha-beta T cells about two months after transplant. T-cell numbers and diversity, one year after transplant, stemmed largely from T cells that were newly produced. Diversity of TCRbeta at day 60 was high in some patients, arising from surviving recipient T cells and thymic progenitors.

Using unique molecular identifiers, the investigators prepared the TCRbeta library. In TCRdb, the PCR reads were re-called with MiXCR into one record per CDR3 protein. The sample contains about 230,000 distinct CDR3 sequences, 9.5% to 13% of which appear only once. Of note for this clonotype: Its target is not known.

Trimming left V 0 bases short and J 6 bases short, with 18 bases between. The CDR3 loop spans 17 amino acids. Germline CDR1 SGHDN, CDR2 FVKESK. The gene calls are TRBV14 and TRBJ2-1, with D maybe TRBD2 (6 bases). The receptor comes from a child under two years old with acute myeloid leukemia, due to receive a stem cell transplant. This specimen was PBMCs, taken before TCRalphabeta/CD19-depleted stem cell transplant. The CDR3: CASSQDRLDREFNEQFF. DNA of the CDR3: TGTGCCAGCAGCCAAGACCGACTAGACCGGGAGTTCAATGAGCAGTTCTTC.